The rows below give T cell receptor beta chains drawn from one sample of a study of T cell responses to AZD1222 COVID-19 vaccine. Libraries were prepared by immunoSEQ multiplex PCR; TCRdb keeps only in-frame clonotypes and omits some of them. Here the sample spans 17,000 or so clones, about nine tenths being singletons. Sequences were derived from peripheral blood, sampled 28 days after the second AZD1222 dose. Receptors originate from an adult who received the AZD1222 COVID-19 vaccine. CDR3s include the opening cysteine and the closing phenylalanine or tryptophan. D genes are given only for firm matches. Clone sizes are given selectively: once, few, many, or a class where the clone is expanded.

.	TRBV18	.	TRBJ2-5	CASSDDSRRETQYF	TGTGCCAGCTCAGATGACAGTCGCCGGGAGACCCAGTACTTC
.	TRBV28	.	TRBJ2-3	CASSSGTDTQYF	TGTGCCAGCTCGAGTGGGACAGATACGCAGTATTTT
.	TRBV10-1	.	TRBJ2-5	CASSPSGSDPRQTQYF	TGCGCCAGCAGCCCCAGTGGGAGCGACCCTCGGCAGACCCAGTACTTC
.	TRBV10-2	.	TRBJ2-3	CASSGPGRTDTQYF	TGCGCCAGCAGTGGGCCAGGCCGCACAGATACGCAGTATTTT
.	TRBV24-1	TRBD2	TRBJ2-1	CATSDLQTSGTWGEQFF	TGTGCCACCAGTGATTTGCAGACTAGCGGGACATGGGGTGAGCAGTTCTTC
.	TRBV27	.	TRBJ2-3	CASSLSSPTDTQYF	TGTGCCAGCAGTTTATCCTCCCCCACAGATACGCAGTATTTT
once	TRBV9	.	TRBJ1-4	CASSGVGGSEKLFF	TGTGCCAGCAGCGGGGTTGGGGGAAGTGAAAAACTGTTTTTT
.	TRBV10-1	TRBD1	TRBJ1-1	CASSAHGTGGNTEAFF	TGCGCCAGCAGTGCCCACGGGACAGGAGGGAACACTGAAGCTTTCTTT
.	TRBV9	.	TRBJ2-5	CASSVGGETQYF	TGTGCCAGCAGCGTAGGGGGCGAGACCCAGTACTTC
.	TRBV9	.	TRBJ2-5	CASSYTERETQYF	TGTGCCAGCAGCTACACGGAGAGAGAGACCCAGTACTTC
.	TRBV28	TRBD1	TRBJ1-2	CASSRYRTGELAGYYGYTF	TGTGCCAGCAGCAGATACCGGACAGGAGAACTGGCGGGATACTATGGCTACACCTTC
.	TRBV11-2	.	TRBJ2-7	CASSLVGRTYEQYF	TGTGCCAGCAGCTTAGTTGGCAGGACCTACGAGCAGTACTTC
.	TRBV29-1	.	TRBJ1-2	CSVGDTQRGYTF	TGCAGCGTGGGGGACACCCAACGGGGCTACACCTTC
.	TRBV5-4	.	TRBJ1-5	CASSSGIGGDQPQHF	TGTGCCAGCAGCTCTGGGATTGGGGGAGATCAGCCCCAGCATTTT
.	TRBV4-1	.	TRBJ1-2	CASSQSAGATGYTF	TGCGCCAGCAGCCAATCGGCGGGGGCCACCGGCTACACCTTC
.	TRBV14	.	TRBJ1-1	CASSPFLGGNTEAFF	TGTGCCAGCAGCCCATTTCTTGGGGGGAACACTGAAGCTTTCTTT
once	TRBV18	.	TRBJ1-6	CASSPSGNSPLHF	TGTGCCAGCTCACCGTCGGGAAATTCACCCCTCCACTTT
once	TRBV19	.	TRBJ1-1	CASSTDSGGSAFF	TGTGCCAGTAGTACGGACTCAGGAGGTTCAGCTTTCTTT
.	TRBV10-3	.	TRBJ1-1	CAIRGGDSGSTEAFF	TGTGCCATCAGGGGGGGGGACTCAGGGAGCACTGAAGCTTTCTTT
.	TRBV3-1/TRBV3-2	.	TRBJ2-4	CASSLGQSQSIQYF	TGTGCCAGCAGCCTTGGACAGTCCCAAAGCATTCAGTACTTC
.	TRBV6-2/TRBV6-3	TRBD2	TRBJ2-1	CASSPGLAVSYNEQFF	TGTGCCAGCAGTCCCGGGCTAGCGGTCTCCTACAATGAGCAGTTCTTC
few	TRBV6-5	.	TRBJ1-2	CASRLTGSYGYTF	TGTGCCAGCAGACTCACAGGGTCCTATGGCTACACCTTC
.	TRBV12-3/TRBV12-4	.	TRBJ2-5	CASSTLGETQYF	TGTGCCAGCAGCACCCTAGGTGAGACCCAGTACTTC
.	TRBV7-9	.	TRBJ2-5	CASSLAGGETQYF	TGTGCCAGCAGCTTAGCCGGTGGGGAGACCCAGTACTTC
once	TRBV5-4	.	TRBJ1-1	CASSLDSRANTEAFF	TGTGCCAGCAGCTTGGATTCGAGGGCGAACACTGAAGCTTTCTTT